The rows below give T cell receptor beta chains drawn from one sample of a study of STAT5B mutations in CD4+ large granular lymphocyte leukemia. Generated by immunoSEQ multiplex PCR, the TCRdb table keeps only in-frame clones and is missing some. The sample carries roughly 30,000 clones, roughly nine tenths recorded once. Sequencing was carried out using CD4+ T cells from blood buffy coats. The source is a human donor in good health. The CDR3 runs from the conserved cysteine through the conserved F or W. Each record gives: CDR3 DNA, CDR3 protein, clone size, V gene, D gene, CDR3 length, J gene. The D gene is left open where the match is weak. Part of the rows lack a size; the others show once, few, many or a class for expanded clones.

TGTGCCAGCAGCGAGAGGGGGACTCGGAACACCGGGGAGCTGTTTTTT | CASSERGTRNTGELFF | NA | TRBV9 | NA | 16 | TRBJ2-2
TGCGCCAGCAGCCAAGATCGGACGGGACGAGATACGCAGTATTTT | CASSQDRTGRDTQYF | few | TRBV4-3 | NA | 15 | TRBJ2-3
TGCGCCAGCAGCTTGGCCGGGGGCAACACCGGGGAGCTGTTTTTT | CASSLAGGNTGELFF | NA | TRBV5-1 | NA | 15 | TRBJ2-2
TGCGCCAGCAGCTTGGAAGGAGGGCCCTGGGATGAGCAGTTCTTC | CASSLEGGPWDEQFF | NA | TRBV5-1 | NA | 15 | TRBJ2-1
TGCGCCAGCAGCCAAGATGCCCGCCAGGGATTTCACGAGCAGTACTTC | CASSQDARQGFHEQYF | NA | TRBV4-3 | NA | 16 | TRBJ2-7
TGTGCCAGCAGCAAACGCGGTGATCTAAGCAGGGGGAATGAAAAACTGTTTTTT | CASSKRGDLSRGNEKLFF | NA | TRBV21-1 | NA | 18 | TRBJ1-4
TGTGCCAGCTCACCCCGATTTCAGAGCGAGCAGTACTTC | CASSPRFQSEQYF | once | TRBV18 | NA | 13 | TRBJ2-7
TGTGCCAGTAGTATATTTCCGACAGTTAGCAATCAGCCCCAGCATTTT | CASSIFPTVSNQPQHF | NA | TRBV19 | NA | 16 | TRBJ1-5
TGTGCCAGCACGCCCCTTCGGGGCAGTTCCTATGGCTACACCTTC | CASTPLRGSSYGYTF | once | TRBV6-1 | NA | 15 | TRBJ1-2
TGTGCCAGCAGTTCAAGGACAGACACTGAAGCTTTCTTT | CASSSRTDTEAFF | NA | TRBV6-6 | NA | 13 | TRBJ1-1
TGTGCCAGCAGTGCCTCAGGGGGATTCAATCAGCCCCAGCATTTT | CASSASGGFNQPQHF | NA | TRBV6-4 | TRBD1 | 15 | TRBJ1-5
TGCGCCAGCAGCCAAGAGGACAGAGCCCTCAACAATGAGCAGTTCTTC | CASSQEDRALNNEQFF | NA | TRBV4-3 | NA | 16 | TRBJ2-1
TGTGCCAGCAGCTTAGGCGGCGGAGCACCCTACAATGAGCAGTTCTTC | CASSLGGGAPYNEQFF | NA | TRBV7-6 | NA | 16 | TRBJ2-1
TGTGCCAGCAGCGTAGGCCCGGGGGTAATCGGCAATCAGCCCCAGCATTTT | CASSVGPGVIGNQPQHF | NA | TRBV9 | NA | 17 | TRBJ1-5
TGCGCCAGCAGCCAAGACCTGGACAGTCTATATCAGCCCCAGCATTTT | CASSQDLDSLYQPQHF | NA | TRBV4-3 | NA | 16 | TRBJ1-5
TGTGCCAGCACTCGACTAGCGGGAACAGATACGCAGTATTTT | CASTRLAGTDTQYF | NA | TRBV6-1 | TRBD2 | 14 | TRBJ2-3
TGTGCCATCAGCCTCTCAGGTTCGGATACGCAGTATTTT | CAISLSGSDTQYF | NA | TRBV10-3 | NA | 13 | TRBJ2-3
TGTGCCATCAGCAAGGGACTAGCGGGAGTGAACACCGGGGAGCTGTTTTTT | CAISKGLAGVNTGELFF | NA | TRBV10-3 | TRBD2 | 17 | TRBJ2-2
TGTGCCAGCAGACCGGTTCTCACTGAAGCTTTCTTT | CASRPVLTEAFF | NA | TRBV21-1 | NA | 12 | TRBJ1-1
TGTGCCAGTAGTATATCCGCCGGGACGGTGAACACTGAAGCTTTCTTT | CASSISAGTVNTEAFF | NA | TRBV19 | NA | 16 | TRBJ1-1
TGTGCCAGCAGCCTACAGGGGGTCCATGAGCAGTTCTTC | CASSLQGVHEQFF | NA | TRBV5-4 | TRBD1 | 13 | TRBJ2-1
TGTGCCAGCAGCCATTTAAGCGGACCCTACAATGAGCAGTTCTTC | CASSHLSGPYNEQFF | NA | TRBV5-5 | NA | 15 | TRBJ2-1
TGTGCCAGCAGGCCCTATGGGGGCAGTCACACTGAAGCTTTCTTT | CASRPYGGSHTEAFF | NA | TRBV7-8 | NA | 15 | TRBJ1-1
TGTGCCAGCACCACGGGACAGGGGGCAGATACGCAGTATTTT | CASTTGQGADTQYF | NA | TRBV6-6 | TRBD1 | 14 | TRBJ2-3
TGTGCCAGCAGCTTTCCTGGACTAGCGGAGCCGGATACGCAGTATTTT | CASSFPGLAEPDTQYF | once | TRBV5-4 | TRBD2 | 16 | TRBJ2-3
TGTGCCAGCAGCGTAGAAGCGGGAGGATCCTACACAGATACGCAGTATTTT | CASSVEAGGSYTDTQYF | NA | TRBV9 | TRBD2 | 17 | TRBJ2-3
TGTGCCAGTAGCCGACTAGGCGGGAGGGGGAACACCGGGGAGCTGTTTTTT | CASSRLGGRGNTGELFF | NA | TRBV19 | TRBD2 | 17 | TRBJ2-2
TGCGCCAGCAGCATACTAGCGGGAGGACCCACCGGGGAGCTGTTTTTT | CASSILAGGPTGELFF | few | TRBV5-1 | TRBD2 | 16 | TRBJ2-2
TGTGCCAGTAGTATTAGGGCTCGCAATGAGCAGTTCTTC | CASSIRARNEQFF | once | TRBV19 | NA | 13 | TRBJ2-1
TGTGCCAGCAGCCTCAGGGGGAACTATGGCTACACCTTC | CASSLRGNYGYTF | NA | TRBV9 | TRBD1 | 13 | TRBJ1-2
TGCGCCAGCAGTCAATCTAATACGACAGGGCCTCCCTCGGGAATAGATACGCAGTATTTT | CASSQSNTTGPPSGIDTQYF | NA | TRBV23-1 | TRBD1 | 20 | TRBJ2-3
TGCAGCGTTGCTGGTCCCGGGGAGCTGTTTTTT | CSVAGPGELFF | NA | TRBV29-1 | NA | 11 | TRBJ2-2
TGCGCCAGCAGCCAAGATGCTAGGGGAGGCATTCAGTACTTC | CASSQDARGGIQYF | once | TRBV4-1 | NA | 14 | TRBJ2-4
TGCGCCAGCAGCTTGGGTGGCGATACGCAGTATTTT | CASSLGGDTQYF | NA | TRBV5-1 | NA | 12 | TRBJ2-3
TGTGCCAGCAGCGACGGGGTTGTGGGAAACACCATATATTTT | CASSDGVVGNTIYF | NA | TRBV4-2 | NA | 14 | TRBJ1-3
TGTGCCACCAGCAGAGATAAGGGGTGGGCCGGGGAGCTGTTTTTT | CATSRDKGWAGELFF | NA | TRBV15 | NA | 15 | TRBJ2-2
TGTGCCAGCAGCTTAGGCAGCCCGAACACCGGGGAGCTGTTTTTT | CASSLGSPNTGELFF | NA | TRBV7-2 | NA | 15 | TRBJ2-2
TGTGCCAATGACGGCGACGCGAACACCGGGGAGCTGTTTTTT | CANDGDANTGELFF | NA | TRBV7-9 | NA | 14 | TRBJ2-2
TGTGCCAGCAGCTTGGGCCTAGCGGGAGGAGGCACCGGGGAGCTGTTTTTT | CASSLGLAGGGTGELFF | NA | TRBV5-6 | TRBD2 | 17 | TRBJ2-2
TGTGCCAGCAGCTTGTTTGGAAACACCATATATTTT | CASSLFGNTIYF | NA | TRBV5-6 | NA | 12 | TRBJ1-3
TGTGCCAGCAGTGATGTTGGGGGGATCGAGCAGTACTTC | CASSDVGGIEQYF | NA | TRBV2 | NA | 13 | TRBJ2-7
TGTGCCAGCAGCTTAGGAGGGAACCCTAGCTCCTACGAGCAGTACTTC | CASSLGGNPSSYEQYF | NA | TRBV7-2 | NA | 16 | TRBJ2-7
TGTGCCAGCAGTTCAATACTAGGGGGACCCTACGAGCAGTACTTC | CASSSILGGPYEQYF | NA | TRBV27 | NA | 15 | TRBJ2-7
TGTGCCATCAGTGACCCGACCCTAGCGGGAGTCTACGAGCAGTACTTC | CAISDPTLAGVYEQYF | NA | TRBV10-3 | TRBD2 | 16 | TRBJ2-7
TGTGCCAGCAGCCTAGTACAGGGGAATGAGCAGTTCTTC | CASSLVQGNEQFF | NA | TRBV14 | TRBD1 | 13 | TRBJ2-1
TGTGCCAGCCGACCGGGTTTGCCCTCCTACGAGCAGTACTTC | CASRPGLPSYEQYF | NA | TRBV28 | NA | 14 | TRBJ2-7
TGTGCCAGCAGCTGGGGACAGGGGGCAGGAGAGACCCAGTACTTC | CASSWGQGAGETQYF | NA | TRBV7-9 | TRBD1 | 15 | TRBJ2-5
TGTGCCAGCAGCTTAAGGCGGGGGTCAAACATTCAGTACTTC | CASSLRRGSNIQYF | NA | TRBV7-2 | TRBD2 | 14 | TRBJ2-4
TGTGCCAGCAGTCCCGGTCAGTCTGGAAACACCATATATTTT | CASSPGQSGNTIYF | NA | TRBV28 | NA | 14 | TRBJ1-3
TGTGCCAGCAGCAAAACTAGCGGGAGGGGGGCCGGGGAGCTGTTTTTT | CASSKTSGRGAGELFF | NA | TRBV5-4 | TRBD2 | 16 | TRBJ2-2
TGCGCCAGCAGCCAAAACATGGGGGGGTCCCAGCATTTT | CASSQNMGGSQHF | few | TRBV4-3 | NA | 13 | TRBJ1-5